The clone carrying this TCR beta chain was observed a few times. The table came from immunoSEQ multiplex PCR; TCRdb's copy has only in-frame clones and leaves some out. The sample has over 50,000 clones, roughly 80% seen once. J was trimmed by 7 bases and V by 2 bases; bases with no gene match: 6. The V gene's germline CDR1 is SGHTA and CDR2 FQGTGA. There are 16 residues in the CDR3. Recruits, aged roughly 18 to 95 years, lived in about two dozen US areas. This specimen comes from a study of blood T cell repertoires in COVID-19. Study overall: Donors in the United States, Italy and Spain gave samples during acute or convalescent COVID-19. The analysed material was cDNA or gDNA that came from T cells, B-cell-depleted T cells, or PBMCs.

This TCR derives from a woman between 35 and 50 years old with acute COVID-19. This chain links TRBV7-3 with TRBJ2-3, with 13 bases identical to TRBD2. Sequenced: PBMCs or T cells enriched from blood (not recorded which). CDR3 sequence (DNA): TGTGCCAGCAGCTTACAGGGGACTAGCGGGATAAATACGCAGTATTTT. Protein sequence: CASSLQGTSGINTQYF.